Listed below are T cell receptor beta chains from one sample, sequenced in a study of OX40 agonist ivuxolimab in advanced cancers. Method: immunoSEQ multiplex PCR; TCRdb's copy keeps in-frame clones and lacks some. The sample yields approximately 97,000 clones, roughly nine tenths seen once. The sequencing used CD4+ or CD8+ T cells sorted from blood, collected in a trial of the OX40 agonist ivuxolimab. The receptors shown here come from an adult with an advanced solid tumor such as melanoma, head and neck, liver or kidney cancer. Each CDR3 is given without its conserved first and last residue.

>TRBJ2-7|TRBV27
ASSRSGAYEQY
>TRBJ1-1|TRBV30
AWSEDTEAF
>TRBJ1-2|TRBV7-9
ASSLEGDYGYT
>TRBJ2-1|TRBV7-3
ASSQRGPQRALKNEQF
>TRBJ1-4|TRBV7-9
ASSLFGWDNEKLF
>TRBJ1-2|TRBV30
ACLPYSDHYGYT
>TRBJ2-2|TRBV9
ASSALRGRETGELF
>TRBJ1-1|TRBV7-2
ASSLFLLGTEAF
>TRBJ1-1|TRBV7-2
ASSLRSANTEAF
>TRBJ1-1|TRBV5-1
ASSPRQGADGEAF
>TRBJ1-6|TRBV5-4
ASSPSGGTYNSPLH
>TRBJ2-5|TRBV7-9
ASSRRGRGGSRSETQY
>TRBJ1-2|TRBV5-4
ASSLGQGQDGYT
>TRBJ2-7|TRBV18
ASSPTYDRGYEQY
>TRBJ2-2|TRBV11-3
ASSFRGGDSGELF
>TRBJ2-7|TRBV27
ASSFQGFGTYEQY
>TRBJ1-4|TRBV5-8
ASSSGTTTNEKLF
>TRBJ2-7|TRBV11-3
ASSFRGASGYEQY
>TRBJ1-3|TRBV5-4
ASSLGQGAHTIY
>TRBJ1-1|TRBV29-1
SVGAGNTEAF
>TRBJ2-3|TRBV23-1
ASSAGLAVHHTQY
>TRBJ2-7|TRBV7-2
ASSLQGAYEQY
>TRBJ1-2|TRBV2
ASSEAILPGYT
>TRBJ1-3|TRBV30
AADRSSGNTIY
>TRBJ2-7|TRBV7-8
ASSLVKDRYEQY
>TRBJ1-3|TRBV7-9
ASSLMGSGDTIY
>TRBJ1-5|TRBV6-4
ASSQYSNQPQH
>TRBJ1-2|TRBV7-2
ASSPGYGYT
>TRBJ2-7|TRBV6-6
ASSYAGGPYEQY
>TRBJ2-5|TRBV7-8
ASSLARDRSRGTQY
>TRBJ2-7|TRBV27
ASSFKQGRGNYEQY
>TRBJ1-5|TRBV7-9
ASSSTGLRQPQH
>TRBJ1-5|TRBV19
ASSHGFSNQPQH
>TRBJ1-4|TRBV7-9
ASSPGQGYNEKLF
>TRBJ2-7|TRBV4-2
ASSREVDSYEQY
>TRBJ2-1|TRBV5-6
ASSSNSQGYSYNEQF
>TRBJ2-3|TRBV18
ASASGSDDTQY
>TRBJ1-1|TRBV6-1
ASIRTESGSFGAF
>TRBJ2-3|TRBV2
ASKLAESTDTQY
>TRBJ2-1|TRBV5-1
ASRGLAGGKDEQF
>TRBJ1-1|TRBV2
ASRQDPPSTEAF
>TRBJ2-1|TRBV11-3
ASSFGSSGGAREQF
>TRBJ2-2|TRBV2
ASITGVLLNTGELF
>TRBJ2-1|TRBV5-1
ASSLGQGSRHLYNEQF
>TRBJ2-3|TRBV6-5
AIQGLGTDTQY